These 20 T cell receptor beta chains came from one sample sequenced in a study of blood T cell repertoires in COVID-19. Generated by immunoSEQ multiplex PCR, the TCRdb table keeps only in-frame clones and is missing some. The sample yields more than 150,000 clones, 75% to 85% seen once. Sequencing used peripheral blood. The receptor source for this set is a woman aged 50 to 60 with acute or convalescent COVID-19.

J is TRBJ1-1 and V is TRBV5-1; possibly TRBD1 for D (6 bases). Per the germline V gene, CDR1 is SGHRS and CDR2 is YFSETQ. The CDR3 totals 13 residues. V lost 5 bases and J lost 4, with 12 bases in between. CDR3 sequence: CASRSTGATEAFF. CDR3 DNA sequence: TGCGCCAGCAGGTCGACAGGAGCCACTGAAGCTTTCTTT.

The chain couples TRBV28 to TRBJ1-2; unclear D gene. The CDR3 has 11 amino acids. The germline gives CDR1 MDHEN, CDR2 SYDVKM. The V gene lost 7 bases and the J gene lost 5 bases, with 8 bases spanning the gap. The CDR3, as DNA: TGTGCCAGCAAAGGAGAATATGGCTACACCTTC. It codes for CASKGEYGYTF.

CDR3 sequence: CASSSGLAGRTDTQYF. CDR3 nucleotide sequence: TGTGCCAGCAGCTCTGGACTAGCGGGCCGCACAGATACGCAGTATTTT. The V and J genes are TRBV7-2 and TRBJ2-3; the match to TRBD2 covers 11 bases. Germline V gene lookup returns CDR1 SGHTA and CDR2 FQGNSA. J lost 1 base, V lost 4 bases, and 4 bases had no gene match. The CDR3 contains 16 residues.

V and J are TRBV18 and TRBJ2-3, with D possibly TRBD2 on 7 matching bases. Per the germline V gene, CDR1 is KGHSH and CDR2 is LQKENI. Trimming cost V 3 bases and J 8 bases, with 12 bases left between them. This CDR3 has 13 amino acids. This CDR3 is CASSPDGGLTQYF. CDR3 sequence (DNA): TGTGCCAGCTCACCGGACGGGGGGCTTACGCAGTATTTT.

Worth noting for this clone: One junction end does not reproduce the germline sequence, and a read error may be involved. The chain's CDR3 is CASSQEAKTGELFF. The CDR3 DNA reads as TGTGCCAGCAGCCAGGAAGCGAAAACCGGGGAGCTGTTTTTT. The chain couples TRBV4-2 to TRBJ2-2, with no clear D. The CDR3 extends over 14 amino acids. Germline V lookup: CDR1 LGHNA, CDR2 YNFKEQ.

V usage is TRBV7-2 and J usage is TRBJ2-2; TRBD2 agrees at 9 bases. Germline loops: CDR1 SGHTA, CDR2 FQGNSA. The CDR3 sequence is 15 residues long. J lost 0 bases, V lost 7 bases, and 3 bases had no gene match. DNA of the CDR3: TGTGCCAGCAAGAAGCGGGGGGCGAACACCGGGGAGCTGTTTTTT. Protein sequence: CASKKRGANTGELFF.

V is TRBV9 and J is TRBJ2-5, with 7 positions matching TRBD1. This CDR3 has 15 amino acids. Germline V CDR1 and CDR2: SGDLS, YYNGEE. V lost 2 bases to trimming and J lost 5 bases; unmatched junction nucleotides: 9. Here the CDR3 reads CASSVFQGVRETQYF. The CDR3 coding sequence is TGTGCCAGCAGCGTTTTCCAGGGGGTCAGGGAGACCCAGTACTTC. Variable domain in full (rest from reference TRBV9 and TRBJ2-5): DSGVTQTPKHLITATGQRVTLRCSPRSGDLSVYWYQQSLDQGLQFLIQYYNGEERAKGNILERFSAQQFPDLHSELNLSSLELGDSALYFCASSVFQGVRETQYFGPGTRLLVL.

The chain uses TRBV27 and TRBJ1-6, with 8 positions matching TRBD1. V lost 2 bases and J lost 7; bases outside the gene matches: 7. CDR1 is MNHEY, CDR2 SMNVEV, per germline (reference sequence). The CDR3 spans 16 residues. CDR3 amino acids: CASSLRSGGLNSPLHF. The CDR3 bases are TGTGCCAGCAGTTTACGATCAGGGGGCCTGAATTCACCCCTCCACTTT.

The chain employs TRBV19 and TRBJ1-5; 9 nucleotides agree with TRBD1. V lost 8 bases, J lost 4 bases, and 3 bases stayed unmatched. This CDR3 is 13 amino acids long. Germline assignment: CDR1 LNHDA and CDR2 SQIVND (reference sequence). CDR3 in amino acids: CASGGTGNQPQHF. The CDR3 DNA is TGTGCCAGTGGAGGGACAGGGAATCAGCCCCAGCATTTT. Looking up the rest from reference TRBV19 and TRBJ1-5 gives the full variable domain: DGGITQSPKYLFRKEGQNVTLSCEQNLNHDAMYWYRQDPGQGLRLIYYSQIVNDFQKGDIAEGYSVSREKKESFPLTVTSAQKNPTAFYLCASGGTGNQPQHFGDGTRLSIL.

The chain combines TRBV30 with TRBJ1-1; no clear D. The CDR3 is 13 amino acids. CDR1 and CDR2 (germline): GTSNPN, SVGIG (reference sequence). The ends were cut back, 5 bases at V and 5 bases at J, with 15 bases in the middle. The CDR3 DNA is TGTGCCTGGGACACTAACCCGGGGACTGAAGCTTTCTTT. Translated, it gives CAWDTNPGTEAFF.

This clone occurred a few times. The chain joins TRBV4-1 to TRBJ2-2; D may be TRBD2 (5 bases). The CDR3 consists of 14 residues. V was shortened by 4 bases and J by 8 bases, with 14 bases between the two germline ends. Looked up from germline, CDR1 is MGHRA and CDR2 is YSYEKL. CDR3 region: CASSPPSYSGELFF. For the CDR3, the DNA is TGCGCCAGCAGCCCTCCTAGCTACTCGGGGGAGCTGTTTTTT.

The chain carries TRBV4-3 and TRBJ2-3, with TRBD2 identical over 12 bases. CDR1 is LGHNA and CDR2 is YSLEER in the germline V gene. The CDR3 runs to 19 residues. The trim removed 2 bases at V and 4 bases at J, leaving 13 bases unmatched. The CDR3, as DNA: TGCGCCAGCAGCCAACGGCTAGCGGGGGGGCTAGAGCCGGCAGATACGCAGTATTTT. This codes for CASSQRLAGGLEPADTQYF.

V gene TRBV5-1 combines with J gene TRBJ2-1; TRBD2 is a possible D gene (5 bases). The CDR3 runs to 15 residues. The germline V gene has CDR1 SGHRS and CDR2 YFSETQ. The ends were cut back, 2 bases at V and 3 bases at J, with 12 bases in the middle. CDR3 region: CASSFFGESYNEQFF. In DNA form, the CDR3 reads TGCGCCAGCAGCTTCTTCGGGGAGAGCTACAATGAGCAGTTCTTC.

The genes are TRBV6-1 and TRBJ1-6; TRBD1 might be the D (6 bases). The V and J ends lost 2 bases and 10 bases respectively, with 15 bases between them. The CDR3 consists of 15 residues. The germline CDR1 and CDR2 sequences are MNHNS and SASEGT. The CDR3 reads CASSETGTVRSPLHF. In DNA form, the CDR3 reads TGTGCCAGCAGTGAAACAGGGACGGTACGATCACCCCTCCACTTT.

The CDR3 bases are TGCGCCAGCAGCTTGGGAACGGGCGGGAATGAGCAGTTCTTC. Translating it yields CASSLGTGGNEQFF. This chain links TRBV5-1 with TRBJ2-1; the D gene is possibly TRBD2 (5 bases). The germline V gene has CDR1 SGHRS and CDR2 YFSETQ. The CDR3 length is 14 residues. The V and J ends lost 0 bases and 7 bases respectively, with 11 bases between them.

CDR3 coding DNA: TGTGCCAGCAGCGAGACAGCTTCCAATGGCTACACCTTC. This translates into CASSETASNGYTF. This sequence joins TRBV9 and TRBJ1-2; D possibly corresponds to TRBD1 (5 bases). The CDR3 is 13 residues long. The germline gives CDR1 SGDLS, CDR2 YYNGEE. V was clipped by 3 bases and J by 6 bases, with 12 bases between them.

The chain employs TRBV18 and TRBJ2-7, with D uncertain. Germline values: CDR1 KGHSH, CDR2 LQKENI. The CDR3 contains 11 residues. V was trimmed by 4 bases and J by 6 bases, leaving 7 bases between them. CDR3 sequence: CASSLGPEQYF. CDR3 nucleotides: TGTGCCAGCTCACTGGGCCCCGAGCAGTACTTC. The whole variable domain, filled in from reference TRBV18 and TRBJ2-7, reads NAGVMQNPRHLVRRRGQEARLRCSPMKGHSHVYWYRQLPEEGLKFMVYLQKENIIDESGMPKERFSAEFPKEGPSILRIQQVVRGDSAAYFCASSLGPEQYFGPGTRLTVT.

V usage is TRBV10-3 and J usage is TRBJ2-1; possibly TRBD1 for D (6 bases). V lost 6 bases to trimming and J lost 9 bases, with 15 bases between them. Germline CDR1 ENHRY, CDR2 SYGVKD. The CDR3 has 13 amino acids. DNA of the CDR3: TGTGCCATCAGCAGCCTCCAAGGGGGTGAGCAGTTCTTC. This encodes CAISSLQGGEQFF.

The chain uses TRBV7-9 and TRBJ1-4, with 10 bases lining up with TRBD1. Germline V gene lookup returns CDR1 SEHNR and CDR2 FQNEAQ (reference sequence). Trimming at V came to 5 bases and at J to 8 bases, leaving 5 bases not matched to a gene. The CDR3 has 14 amino acids. The CDR3 spells CASSKGQGKEKLFF. The DNA of the CDR3 is TGTGCCAGCAGCAAGGGACAGGGGAAAGAAAAACTGTTTTTT.

The sample holds a few counts of this clone. The chain joins TRBV19 to TRBJ2-7, with D perhaps matching TRBD1 (6 bases). V lost 4 bases and J 2 bases, leaving 12 bases between the germline ends. The CDR3 contains 14 residues. Germline V gene lookup returns CDR1 LNHDA and CDR2 SQIVND (reference sequence). The CDR3 DNA reads TGTGCCAGTAGTAGGTCATGGACAGCCTACGAGCAGTACTTC. This gives the protein CASSRSWTAYEQYF.